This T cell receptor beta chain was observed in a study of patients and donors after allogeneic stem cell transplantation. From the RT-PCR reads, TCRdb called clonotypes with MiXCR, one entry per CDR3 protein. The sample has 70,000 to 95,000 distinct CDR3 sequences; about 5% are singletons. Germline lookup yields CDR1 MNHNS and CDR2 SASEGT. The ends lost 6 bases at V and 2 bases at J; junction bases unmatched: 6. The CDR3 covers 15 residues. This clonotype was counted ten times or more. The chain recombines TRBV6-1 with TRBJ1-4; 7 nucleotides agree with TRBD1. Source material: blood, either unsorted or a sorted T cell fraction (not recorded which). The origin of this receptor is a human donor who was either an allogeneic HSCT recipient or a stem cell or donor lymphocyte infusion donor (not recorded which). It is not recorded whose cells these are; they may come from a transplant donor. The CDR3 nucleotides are TGTGCCAGCAGACAGGGGTTTGTCACTAATGAAAAACTGTTTTTT. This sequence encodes CASRQGFVTNEKLFF.